Described below is a single T cell receptor beta chain sequence and its context. Its antigen remains unidentified. The PCR had 60 Vbeta and 13 Jbeta primers. The table came from immunoSEQ multiplex PCR; TCRdb's copy has only in-frame clones and leaves some out. The repertoire consists of approximately 81,000 clones, with around four fifths occurring once and the leading ten covering roughly 6.1%. The data belong to a study of cytomegalovirus exposure and HLA in healthy donors. Whole-study results and caveats: Sequencing artifact likely explains a cluster of highly shared sequence variants. According to an earlier analysis, most TCR beta V segments yielded productive rearrangements about 87% or about 30% of the time. The classifier reportedly diagnosed cytomegalovirus status with high sensitivity and specificity.

This TCR was sampled from a woman in her 50s in good health and CMV-seropositive. Sequencing input: PBMCs.

The CDR3 here is CASSHTGGSIYGYTF. CDR3 nucleotide sequence: TGCGCCAGCAGCCATACAGGGGGATCTATTTATGGCTACACCTTC. The chain recombines TRBV4-1 with TRBJ1-2; 8 bases fit TRBD1. The CDR3 consists of 15 residues. After removal of 3 bases from V and 5 bases from J, the junction contained 8 bases not matched to a gene. Germline CDR1 is MGHRA and CDR2 is YSYEKL.